These T cell receptor beta chains were read from a single sample in a study of blood T cell repertoires in COVID-19. TCRdb's copy holds only in-frame clones and misses some; the assay was immunoSEQ multiplex PCR. The profile covers 95,000 to 150,000 clones, with roughly three quarters appearing a single time and over 6.5% taken by the ten largest. The sequenced sample was peripheral blood. The source of these receptors is a human donor in a cohort sampled during active COVID-19. Both conserved end residues are part of each CDR3. D genes are given only for firm matches. Rows may omit the clone size; those that give it use once, few, many or a size class.

TRBD1	TRBV3-1/TRBV3-2	few	TRBJ1-5	CASSQGTGGGLQPQHF	TGTGCCAGCAGCCAGGGGACAGGGGGCGGATTGCAGCCCCAGCATTTT
.	TRBV30	.	TRBJ1-1	CAWSPTPGNTEAFF	TGTGCCTGGAGTCCCACCCCAGGGAACACTGAAGCTTTCTTT
.	TRBV28	.	TRBJ1-1	CASSRGAREAFF	TGTGCCAGCAGTCGCGGGGCAAGAGAGGCTTTCTTT
.	TRBV7-2	.	TRBJ1-2	CASSLAGRAGYGYTF	TGTGCCAGCAGCTTAGCGGGGAGGGCAGGCTATGGCTACACCTTC
TRBD2	TRBV14	few	TRBJ2-7	CASSQELAGDYEQYF	TGTGCCAGCAGCCAAGAACTAGCGGGAGACTACGAGCAGTACTTC
TRBD1	TRBV27	.	TRBJ2-7	CASSLSGTGVSYEQYF	TGTGCCAGCAGTTTATCCGGGACAGGGGTCTCCTACGAGCAGTACTTC
.	TRBV6-1	.	TRBJ1-6	CASSEADSYNSPLHF	TGTGCCAGCAGTGAGGCTGACAGCTATAATTCACCCCTCCACTTT
.	TRBV28	.	TRBJ2-7	CASSSRTDPFNEQYF	TGTGCCAGCAGTTCCAGGACAGATCCCTTCAACGAGCAGTACTTC
TRBD1	TRBV29-1	.	TRBJ2-1	CSVEQGVINEQFF	TGCAGCGTTGAACAGGGGGTCATCAATGAGCAGTTCTTC
TRBD2	TRBV18	once	TRBJ2-7	CASSLTGRAGAVSEQYF	TGTGCCAGCTCACTAACGGGGAGAGCGGGAGCGGTCTCCGAGCAGTACTTC
.	TRBV2	few	TRBJ2-7	CASSAPGQIYEQYF	TGTGCCAGCAGCGCGCCCGGACAGATCTACGAGCAGTACTTC
.	TRBV3-1/TRBV3-2	.	TRBJ1-2	CASSLGSGYTF	TGTGCCAGCAGCCTAGGGAGTGGCTACACCTTC
.	TRBV4-1	.	TRBJ1-1	CASSQIWTVNTEAFF	TGCGCCAGCAGCCAAATCTGGACAGTCAACACTGAAGCTTTCTTT
TRBD1	TRBV6-6	.	TRBJ1-1	CASSPWDRGHGTEAFF	TGTGCCAGCAGTCCCTGGGACAGGGGGCACGGCACTGAAGCTTTCTTT
.	TRBV4-2	.	TRBJ1-3	CASSQDRGSGNTIYF	TGTGCCAGCAGCCAAGATCGAGGCTCTGGAAACACCATATATTTT
.	TRBV6-1	.	TRBJ1-5	CASSDGPYSNQPQHF	TGTGCCAGCAGTGATGGGCCGTATAGCAATCAGCCCCAGCATTTT
TRBD2	TRBV2	.	TRBJ2-5	CASSDSSGGYETQYF	TGTGCCAGCAGTGATTCTAGCGGGGGGTATGAGACCCAGTACTTC
TRBD2	TRBV7-8	.	TRBJ2-7	CASSLHRTKLAGEGEQYF	TGTGCCAGCAGCTTACACCGTACGAAGCTAGCGGGAGAAGGGGAGCAGTACTTC
TRBD1	TRBV18	.	TRBJ2-7	CASSPRTGKVYEQYF	TGTGCCAGCTCACCTAGGACAGGGAAAGTCTACGAGCAGTACTTC
.	TRBV7-6	.	TRBJ2-2	CASSLYGELFF	TGTGCCAGCAGCTTATACGGGGAGCTGTTTTTT
TRBD1	TRBV5-4	.	TRBJ1-2	CALRGPGEGNYGYTF	TGTGCCCTAAGGGGGCCAGGGGAAGGCAACTATGGCTACACCTTC
.	TRBV4-2	.	TRBJ2-3	CASSQGISGYQGDTQYF	TGTGCCAGCAGCCAAGGAATAAGCGGATACCAGGGGGATACGCAGTATTTT
TRBD2	TRBV6-5	.	TRBJ2-1	CASSRSGVNEQFF	TGTGCCAGCAGCAGAAGCGGGGTCAATGAGCAGTTCTTC
.	TRBV4-1	.	TRBJ2-7	CASSQVWGDSDEQYF	TGCGCCAGCAGCCAGGTTTGGGGGGATTCGGACGAGCAGTACTTC
.	TRBV5-8	once	TRBJ1-1	CASSPVVTEAFF	TGTGCCAGCAGCCCGGTGGTCACTGAAGCTTTCTTT
TRBD2	TRBV18	.	TRBJ2-7	CASSRLADSYEQYF	TGTGCCAGCTCAAGACTAGCGGATTCCTACGAGCAGTACTTC